Sequencing of this TCR beta chain was carried out in a study of blood T cell repertoires in COVID-19. Study information: COVID-19 samples, acute and convalescent, were from the United States, Italy and Spain.

Per the authors' pipeline: Reference gene primer amplification yielded estimated nucleated cell counts. Some clones are missing from TCRdb's copy, which holds only in-frame ones; the method was immunoSEQ multiplex PCR. V, J and clone size derive from that table, while D and trimming were established from the DNA sequence. In the table there are about 160,000 clones, 80% of which are singletons. Self-reported history from a screening survey and questionnaire set each donor's cohort. Germline V CDR1 and CDR2: LNHNV, YYDKDF (reference sequence). Trimming shortened V by 0 bases and J by 0 bases, and 8 bases separated the two germline ends. The CDR3 is made up of 16 amino acids.

The chain is built from TRBV15 and TRBJ1-4; D is unresolved. This receptor was obtained from a woman in her sixties or seventies who had recovered from COVID-19. The sequenced sample was PBMCs or T cells enriched from blood (not recorded which). CDR3 DNA sequence: TGTGCCACCAGCAGAGATTTCGGTGCAACTAATGAAAAACTGTTTTTT. Residues: CATSRDFGATNEKLFF.